One sample yielded the 24 T cell receptor beta chains listed below, sequenced in a study of CD8 T cells in Susac syndrome. About 0.5 to 1 ug RNA was reverse transcribed with random hexamers. Using its own MiXCR run on the immunoSEQ multiplex PCR reads, TCRdb lists one record per CDR3 protein. In the table there are 100,000 to 150,000 distinct CDR3 sequences, about 92% of which are singletons. The sequenced sample was CD8+ T cells from PBMCs. The receptors stem from a human donor with multiple sclerosis.

The rearrangement links TRBV12-5 to TRBJ2-2; unclear D gene. In germline, CDR1 is LGHNT, CDR2 FRNRAP. There are 17 residues in the CDR3. The V and J ends lost 0 bases and 1 base respectively, with 12 bases between them. The CDR3 sequence: CASGLVLLSENTGELFF. The DNA of the CDR3 is TGTGCTAGTGGTTTGGTACTTCTGTCGGAGAACACCGGGGAGCTGTTTTTT.

This clonotype appeared a few times. Germline is not matched at one junction end, which may reflect a read error. This rearrangement joins TRBV6-4 to TRBJ1-6; no clear D gene. The CDR3 sequence is 16 residues long. Germline V gene lookup returns CDR1 MRHNA and CDR2 SNTAGT. In DNA, the CDR3 is TGTGCCAGCCCCATTGTTTCAAGCTCCTATAATTCCCCCCTCCACTTT. Amino acids: CASPIVSSSYNSPLHF.

This sequence joins TRBV2 and TRBJ2-1, with D maybe TRBD2 (6 bases). CDR1 SNHLY and CDR2 FYNNEI come from the germline V gene. This CDR3 has 11 amino acids. Between the trimmed V and J ends, which lost 6 bases and 9 bases, there was a span of 9 bases. The DNA for the CDR3 is TGTGCCAGCAGGGAGGGCCTTGAGCAGTTCTTC. Its protein is CASREGLEQFF.

The chain recombines TRBV29-1 with TRBJ2-7, with no clear D. Germline V lookup: CDR1 SQVTM, CDR2 ANQGSEA. Trimming shortened V by 4 bases and J by 2 bases, and 9 bases separated the two germline ends. The CDR3 extends over 12 amino acids. CDR3 coding DNA: TGCAGCGTTGTGTACAAGACCTACGAGCAGTACTTC. Protein product: CSVVYKTYEQYF.

This sequence joins TRBV15 and TRBJ2-1; 10 nucleotides align to TRBD1. This CDR3 has 15 residues. CDR1 and CDR2 (germline): LNHNV, YYDKDF (reference sequence). Germline trimming cut 3 bases from V and 7 bases from J; bases unmatched to any gene: 6. The CDR3 here is CATSSTGTGVNEQFF. CDR3 DNA sequence: TGTGCCACCAGCAGCACCGGGACAGGGGTGAATGAGCAGTTCTTC.

The CDR3 nucleotides are TGTGCCAGCAGCCCAGAGGAGGGGGCTAACACTGAAGCTTTCTTT. This codes for CASSPEEGANTEAFF. The chain links TRBV7-9 to TRBJ1-1; 7 bases line up with TRBD1. Germline CDR1 is SEHNR and CDR2 is FQNEAQ (reference sequence). This CDR3 region has 15 residues. V lost 5 bases, J lost 2 bases, and 8 bases stayed unmatched.

This chain joins TRBV20-1 and TRBJ2-4; possibly TRBD1 for D (5 bases). CDR3 size: 15 residues. The germline gives CDR1 DFQATT, CDR2 SNEGSKA (reference sequence). V was shortened by 3 bases and J by 6 bases, with 18 bases between the two germline ends. CDR3 protein: CSASETAIIPNIQYF. Here the CDR3 DNA reads TGCAGTGCTAGCGAGACAGCTATTATTCCAAACATTCAGTACTTC.

This clonotype has just one count. The chain recombines TRBV9 with TRBJ2-7; the D call may be TRBD1 or TRBD2 (5 bases each). Trimming pared 4 bases from V and 2 bases from J, leaving 13 bases between. Looked up from germline, CDR1 is SGDLS and CDR2 is YYNGEE. The CDR3 sequence is 14 residues long. The CDR3 is CASSPGTVTYEQYF. CDR3 sequence (DNA): TGTGCCAGCAGCCCCGGGACGGTTACCTACGAGCAGTACTTC. The whole variable domain, filled in from reference TRBV9 and TRBJ2-7, reads DSGVTQTPKHLITATGQRVTLRCSPRSGDLSVYWYQQSLDQGLQFLIQYYNGEERAKGNILERFSAQQFPDLHSELNLSSLELGDSALYFCASSPGTVTYEQYFGPGTRLTVT.

The chain links TRBV7-8 to TRBJ2-5, with 8 bases lining up with TRBD1. The CDR3 contains 15 residues. Germline V CDR1 and CDR2: SGHVS, FQNEAQ. V shed 4 bases and J 5 bases; nucleotides not matched to a gene: 9. The CDR3 coding sequence is TGTGCCAGCAGCTCCCCGGACAGGGTATCGGAGACCCAGTACTTC. Protein sequence: CASSSPDRVSETQYF. The full variable domain, with the rest looked up from reference TRBV7-8 and TRBJ2-5, is GAGVSQSPRYKVAKRGQDVALRCDPISGHVSLFWYQQALGQGPEFLTYFQNEAQLDKSGLPSDRFFAERPEGSVSTLKIQRTQQEDSAVYLCASSSPDRVSETQYFGPGTRLLVL.

The chain joins TRBV20-1 to TRBJ1-5; 7 bases fit TRBD1. Germline lookup yields CDR1 DFQATT and CDR2 SNEGSKA (reference sequence). V lost 6 bases, J lost 6 bases, and 8 bases stayed unmatched. The CDR3 has 13 amino acids. This chain's CDR3 is CSATGTDGQPQHF. The CDR3 DNA follows: TGCAGTGCAACCGGGACAGATGGTCAGCCCCAGCATTTT.

This rearrangement joins TRBV11-2 to TRBJ2-2; D might be TRBD1 (6 bases). V shed 5 bases and J shed 0 bases, with 13 bases lying between them. Germline CDR1 SGHAT, CDR2 FQNNGV. CDR3 length: 16 amino acids. The CDR3 loop reads CASSVDRRANTGELFF. CDR3 DNA sequence: TGTGCCAGCAGCGTCGACAGGAGAGCGAACACCGGGGAGCTGTTTTTT.

The V call is TRBV4-1, the J call TRBJ2-7; possible D gene TRBD1, 5 bases. Germline V gene sequence: CDR1 MGHRA, CDR2 YSYEKL. The CDR3 consists of 14 residues. V shed 2 bases and J shed 0 bases, with 8 bases lying between them. The DNA of the CDR3 is TGCGCCAGCAGCCAATATACAGGCTCCTACGAGCAGTACTTC. Its protein product is CASSQYTGSYEQYF.

The chain is built from TRBV5-4 and TRBJ2-1; 8 positions match TRBD2. Germline V lookup: CDR1 SGHNT, CDR2 YYREEE (reference sequence). This CDR3 is built from 15 residues. V lost 3 bases to trimming and J lost 8 bases; unmatched junction nucleotides: 10. CDR3 in DNA: TGTGCCAGCAGCTCGGGGGGGGCAGGCGCCGATGAGCAGTTCTTC. It codes for CASSSGGAGADEQFF.

The V call is TRBV7-9, the J call TRBJ1-1; D ambiguous. Per the germline V gene, CDR1 is SEHNR and CDR2 is FQNEAQ (reference sequence). CDR3 length: 13 residues. Trimming removed 1 base from V and 5 bases from J, with 8 bases in between. The CDR3 region is CASSLGGRTEAFF. CDR3 nucleotide sequence: TGTGCCAGCAGCTTAGGCGGGAGGACTGAAGCTTTCTTT.

The V and J genes are TRBV27 and TRBJ2-3, with D possibly TRBD1 on 6 matching bases. This CDR3 region has 15 residues. Germline CDR1 reads MNHEY; CDR2 reads SMNVEV (reference sequence). Between the trimmed V and J ends, which lost 5 bases and 2 bases, there was a span of 14 bases. CDR3 protein: CASSQWDTYTDTQYF. The DNA of the CDR3 is TGTGCCAGCAGTCAATGGGACACCTACACAGATACGCAGTATTTT.

This rearrangement joins TRBV11-2 to TRBJ2-7; 8 bases match TRBD1. The V segment lost 6 bases and the J segment 0 bases; nucleotides outside the gene matches: 7. CDR1 is SGHAT, CDR2 FQNNGV, per germline. This CDR3 has 15 residues. This CDR3 reads CASRPGGLGSYEQYF. CDR3 in DNA: TGTGCCAGCAGGCCAGGGGGCCTCGGCTCCTACGAGCAGTACTTC.

A note on this clonotype: The germline gene is not matched at one end of the junction; a read error may be the cause. The rearrangement links TRBV7-7 to TRBJ1-1, with 8 bases matching TRBD1. The CDR3 covers 14 residues. From germline, CDR1 is SSHAT and CDR2 FNYEAQ (reference sequence). CDR3 protein: CASSPGQGNTEAFF. CDR3 coding DNA: TGTGCTAGCAGCCCCGGACAGGGGAACACTGAAGCTTTCTTT.

The rearrangement joins TRBV13 to TRBJ2-3; unclear D gene. In germline, CDR1 is PRHDT, CDR2 FYEKMQ (reference sequence). The CDR3 is 15 amino acids. Trimming cost V 4 bases and J 3 bases, with 14 bases left between them. CDR3 sequence (DNA): TGTGCCAGCAGCTCCCACAAAGGGCCGACAGATACGCAGTATTTT. It yields the protein CASSSHKGPTDTQYF.

V usage is TRBV25-1 and J usage is TRBJ1-3; D gene ambiguous. The CDR3 covers 11 residues. Looked up from germline, CDR1 is MGHDK and CDR2 is SYGVNS. Deletions cut 11 bases from V and 4 bases from J, with 9 bases between. DNA of the CDR3: TGTGCCGTCGGTGTGGGAAACACCATATATTTT. Translated: CAVGVGNTIYF.

In its sample, this clonotype was seen a few times. The chain uses TRBV6-5 and TRBJ1-3, with a possible D match to TRBD1 (5 bases). Germline CDR1 reads MNHEY; CDR2 reads SVGAGI. Trimming removed 5 bases at V and 4 bases at J, with 9 bases between. The CDR3 runs 13 residues. In DNA, the CDR3 is TGTGCCAGCAGTCGGGACGGAGGAAACACCATATATTTT. Translated, it gives CASSRDGGNTIYF.

V gene TRBV12-3 or TRBV12-4 combines with J gene TRBJ2-5, with 13 nucleotides matching TRBD2. The CDR3 is 18 residues long. J lost 5 bases, V lost 6 bases, and 15 bases had no gene match. The CDR3 nucleotides are TGTGCCAGCAGCCACGCCTCCGCCGGGACTAGCGGGACGGAGACCCAGTACTTC. It codes for CASSHASAGTSGTETQYF.

The genes are TRBV9 and TRBJ2-1, with TRBD2 matching over 13 bases. CDR1 is SGDLS, CDR2 YYNGEE, per germline. The CDR3 is made up of 21 amino acids. The V segment lost 4 bases and the J segment 2 bases; nucleotides outside the gene matches: 18. The CDR3 DNA reads TGTGCCAGCAGCCTCGAACCGGAGCGGAGACTAGCGGGGGGCCCCTACAATGAGCAGTTCTTC. Translating gives CASSLEPERRLAGGPYNEQFF.

This chain joins TRBV12-3 or TRBV12-4 and TRBJ2-1; D may be TRBD2 (6 bases). Trimming cost V 7 bases and J 4 bases, with 17 bases left between them. The CDR3 spans 15 residues. In DNA, the CDR3 is TGTGCCAGCACCCAAGGACGGGAGACTTACAATGAGCAGTTCTTC. Translated, it gives CASTQGRETYNEQFF.

The rearrangement joins TRBV19 to TRBJ2-1; D is perhaps TRBD2 (5 bases). This CDR3 has 15 residues. Germline CDR1 LNHDA, CDR2 SQIVND (reference sequence). Trimming cost V 3 bases and J 2 bases, with 11 bases left between them. For the CDR3, the DNA is TGTGCCAGTAGTATTCAGCGGAAAGCCTACAATGAGCAGTTCTTC. Translation: CASSIQRKAYNEQFF.